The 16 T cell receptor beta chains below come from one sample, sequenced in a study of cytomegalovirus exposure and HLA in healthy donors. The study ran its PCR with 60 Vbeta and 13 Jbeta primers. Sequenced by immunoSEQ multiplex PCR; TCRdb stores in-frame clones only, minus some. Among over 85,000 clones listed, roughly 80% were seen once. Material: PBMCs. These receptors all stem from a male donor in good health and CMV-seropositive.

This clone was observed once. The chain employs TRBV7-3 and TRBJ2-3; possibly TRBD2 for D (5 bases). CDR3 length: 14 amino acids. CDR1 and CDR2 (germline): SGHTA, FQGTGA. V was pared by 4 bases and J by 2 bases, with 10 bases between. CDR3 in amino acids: CASSSRLTTDTQYF. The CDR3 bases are TGTGCCAGCAGCTCCAGACTAACCACAGATACGCAGTATTTT.

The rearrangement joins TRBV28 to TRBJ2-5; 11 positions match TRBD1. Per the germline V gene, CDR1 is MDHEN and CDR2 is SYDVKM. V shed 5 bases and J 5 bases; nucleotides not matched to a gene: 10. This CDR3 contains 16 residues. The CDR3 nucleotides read TGTGCCAGCAGTCCTCCGGACAGGGGGCTAGGGGAGACCCAGTACTTC. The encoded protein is CASSPPDRGLGETQYF.

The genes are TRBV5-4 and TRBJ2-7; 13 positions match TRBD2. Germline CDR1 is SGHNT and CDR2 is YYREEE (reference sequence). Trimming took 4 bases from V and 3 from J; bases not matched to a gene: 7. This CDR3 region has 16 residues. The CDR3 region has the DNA TGTGCCAGCAGCACCTACAGACTAGCGGGAGGCTACGAGCAGTACTTC. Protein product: CASSTYRLAGGYEQYF.

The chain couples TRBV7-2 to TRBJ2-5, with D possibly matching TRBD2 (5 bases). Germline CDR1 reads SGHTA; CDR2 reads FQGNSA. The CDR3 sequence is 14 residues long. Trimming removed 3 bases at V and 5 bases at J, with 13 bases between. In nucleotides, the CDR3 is TGTGCCAGCAGCTTGTGGACTGCCCCCGAGACCCAGTACTTC. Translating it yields CASSLWTAPETQYF.

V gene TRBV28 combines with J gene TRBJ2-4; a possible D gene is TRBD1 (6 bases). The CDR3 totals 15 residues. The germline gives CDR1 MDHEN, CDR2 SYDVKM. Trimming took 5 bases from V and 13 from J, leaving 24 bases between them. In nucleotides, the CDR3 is TGTGCCAGCAGTCCTCCCGGGACATCCCGAAAGAACCAGTACTTC. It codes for CASSPPGTSRKNQYF.

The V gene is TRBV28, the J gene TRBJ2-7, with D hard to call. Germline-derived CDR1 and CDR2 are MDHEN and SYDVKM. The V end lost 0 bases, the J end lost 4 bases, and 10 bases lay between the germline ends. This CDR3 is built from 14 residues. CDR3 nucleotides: TGTGCCAGCAGTTTATGGAGGAAAAAGTACGAGCAGTACTTC. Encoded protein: CASSLWRKKYEQYF.

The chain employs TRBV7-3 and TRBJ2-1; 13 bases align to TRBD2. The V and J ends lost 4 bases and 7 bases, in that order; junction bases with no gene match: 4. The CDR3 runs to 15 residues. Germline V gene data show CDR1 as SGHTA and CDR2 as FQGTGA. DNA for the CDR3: TGTGCCAGCAGCTCATTGGGACTAGCGGGGAATGAGCAGTTCTTC. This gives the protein CASSSLGLAGNEQFF.

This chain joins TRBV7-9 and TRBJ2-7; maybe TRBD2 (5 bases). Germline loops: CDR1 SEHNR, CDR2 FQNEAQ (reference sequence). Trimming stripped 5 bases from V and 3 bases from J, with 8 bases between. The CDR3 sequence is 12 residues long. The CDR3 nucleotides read TGTGCCAGCAGCCCCGGAGGCTACGAGCAGTACTTC. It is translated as CASSPGGYEQYF. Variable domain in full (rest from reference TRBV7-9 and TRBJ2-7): DTGVSQNPRHKITKRGQNVTFRCDPISEHNRLYWYRQTLGQGPEFLTYFQNEAQLEKSRLLSDRFSAERPKGSFSTLEIQRTEQGDSAMYLCASSPGGYEQYFGPGTRLTVT.

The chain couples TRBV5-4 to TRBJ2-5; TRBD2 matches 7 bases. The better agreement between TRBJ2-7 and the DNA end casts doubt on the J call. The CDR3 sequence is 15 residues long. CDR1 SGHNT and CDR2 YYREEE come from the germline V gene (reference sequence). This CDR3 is CASSSWGGVGYEQYF. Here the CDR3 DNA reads TGTGCCAGCTCCTCCTGGGGGGGGGTGGGCTACGAGCAGTACTTC.

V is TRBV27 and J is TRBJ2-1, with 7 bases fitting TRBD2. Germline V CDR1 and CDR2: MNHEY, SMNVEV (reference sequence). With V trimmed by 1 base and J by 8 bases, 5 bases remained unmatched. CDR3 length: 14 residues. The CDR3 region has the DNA TGTGCCAGCAGTTTATGGCGGGGGAGGGATGAGCAGTTCTTC. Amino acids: CASSLWRGRDEQFF.

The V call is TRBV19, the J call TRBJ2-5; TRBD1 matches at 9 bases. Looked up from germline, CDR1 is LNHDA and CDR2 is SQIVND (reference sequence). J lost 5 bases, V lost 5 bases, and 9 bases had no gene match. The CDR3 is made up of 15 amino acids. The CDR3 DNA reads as TGTGCCAGTAGTGTTCGGACAGGGGCCCTGGAGACCCAGTACTTC. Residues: CASSVRTGALETQYF.

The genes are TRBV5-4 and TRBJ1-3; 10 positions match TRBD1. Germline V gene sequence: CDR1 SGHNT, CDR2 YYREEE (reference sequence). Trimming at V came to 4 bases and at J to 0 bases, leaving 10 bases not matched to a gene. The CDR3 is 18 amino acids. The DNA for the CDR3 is TGTGCCAGCAGCCCAGCCGGGACAGGGGCTTTCTCTGGAAACACCATATATTTT. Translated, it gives CASSPAGTGAFSGNTIYF. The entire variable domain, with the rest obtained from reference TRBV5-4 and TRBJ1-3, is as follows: ETGVTQSPTHLIKTRGQQVTLRCSSQSGHNTVSWYQQALGQGPQFIFQYYREEENGRGNFPPRFSGLQFPNYSSELNVNALELDDSALYLCASSPAGTGAFSGNTIYFGEGSWLTVV.

In nucleotides, the CDR3 is TGTGCCATCAGTGTGCGGGAGGGCGGGGAGACCCAGTACTTC. It translates to CAISVREGGETQYF. This chain uses TRBV10-3 with TRBJ2-5; 9 bases line up with TRBD2. The CDR3 length is 14 residues. The germline V gene has CDR1 ENHRY and CDR2 SYGVKD. V was pared by 4 bases and J by 5 bases, with 5 bases of the junction left unmatched.

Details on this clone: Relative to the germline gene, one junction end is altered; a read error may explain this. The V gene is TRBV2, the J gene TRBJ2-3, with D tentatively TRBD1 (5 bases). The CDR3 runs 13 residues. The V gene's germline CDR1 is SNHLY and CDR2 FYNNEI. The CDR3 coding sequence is TGCGCCAGCAGTAGGGGCACCGCAGATACGCAGTATTTT. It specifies CASSRGTADTQYF. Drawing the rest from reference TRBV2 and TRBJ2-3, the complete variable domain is EPEVTQTPSHQVTQMGQEVILRCVPISNHLYFYWYRQILGQKVEFLVSFYNNEISEKSEIFDDQFSVERPDGSNFTLKIRSTKLEDSAMYFCASSRGTADTQYFGPGTRLTVL.

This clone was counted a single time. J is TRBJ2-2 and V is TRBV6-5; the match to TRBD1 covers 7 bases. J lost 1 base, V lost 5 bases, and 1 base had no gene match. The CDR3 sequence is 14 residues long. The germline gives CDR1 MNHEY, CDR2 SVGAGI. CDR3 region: CASSRQGNTGELFF. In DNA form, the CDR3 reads TGTGCCAGCAGTCGACAGGGGAACACCGGGGAGCTGTTTTTT.

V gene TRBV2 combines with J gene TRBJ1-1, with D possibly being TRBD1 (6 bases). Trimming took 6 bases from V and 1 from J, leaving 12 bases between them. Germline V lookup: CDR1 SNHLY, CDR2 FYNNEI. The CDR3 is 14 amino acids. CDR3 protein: CASRRTVRNTEAFF. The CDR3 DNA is TGTGCCAGCAGAAGGACAGTTCGGAACACTGAAGCTTTCTTT.